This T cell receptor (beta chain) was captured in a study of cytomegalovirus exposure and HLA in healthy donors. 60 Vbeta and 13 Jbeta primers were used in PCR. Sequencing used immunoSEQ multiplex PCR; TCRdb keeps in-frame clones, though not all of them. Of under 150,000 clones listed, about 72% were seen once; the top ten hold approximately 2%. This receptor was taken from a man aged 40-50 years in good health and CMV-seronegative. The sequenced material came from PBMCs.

CDR3: CASTRDRTGSYEAFF. Here the CDR3 DNA reads TGCGCCAGCACCCGGGATCGGACAGGGTCTTATGAAGCTTTCTTT. The chain has TRBV5-1 and TRBJ1-1, with 8 bases identical to TRBD1. The CDR3 runs 15 residues. Germline V CDR1 and CDR2: SGHRS, YFSETQ. The V segment lost 6 bases and the J segment 7 bases; nucleotides outside the gene matches: 14.